The source of this TCR beta chain is a study of brain T cells in children with intractable seizures. The CDR3 sequence is 15 residues long. The V and J ends lost 1 base and 3 bases respectively, with 13 bases between them. Germline values: CDR1 LNHDA, CDR2 SQIVND (reference sequence). The sequenced cases were selected for having the highest brain T cell transcript signatures. The table came from immunoSEQ multiplex PCR; TCRdb's copy has only in-frame clones and leaves some out. The sample has fewer than 85,000 clones, roughly 91% seen once. The sample here was peripheral blood, taken at surgery. The V gene is TRBV19, the J gene TRBJ2-7; D is uncertain. The source of this sequence is a boy under three years old with tuberous sclerosis and intractable seizures. The DNA of the CDR3 is TGTGCCAGTAGTATAGCTATATCCGTCCTCTACGAGCAGTACTTC. Protein: CASSIAISVLYEQYF.